The 2 T cell receptor beta chains below come from one sample, sequenced in a study of blood T cell repertoires in COVID-19. Clones were read by immunoSEQ multiplex PCR, and TCRdb kept only the in-frame ones, dropping some. The table lists 95,000 to 150,000 clones, over 75% of them singletons. The source material was peripheral blood. The receptor set was obtained from a woman aged 65 to 85 with acute or convalescent COVID-19.

Only a few counts were recorded for this clone. For the CDR3, the DNA is TGTGCCAGCAGCTTAGACCGTTTTGACGAGCAGTACTTC. It translates to CASSLDRFDEQYF. J is TRBJ2-7 and V is TRBV11-3; D ambiguous. V was clipped by 0 bases and J by 5 bases, with 8 bases between them. There are 13 residues in the CDR3. Germline loops: CDR1 SGHNT, CDR2 YENEEA. Based on the CDR3 plus reference TRBV11-3 and TRBJ2-7, the full variable domain is EAGVVQSPRYKIIEKKQPVAFWCNPISGHNTLYWYLQNLGQGPELLIRYENEEAVDDSQLPKDRFSAERLKGVDSTLKIQPAELGDSAVYLCASSLDRFDEQYFGPGTRLTVT.

The V call is TRBV18, the J call TRBJ2-7, with D possibly being TRBD2 (5 bases). The CDR3 runs 13 residues. Trimming removed 2 bases from V and 0 bases from J, with 5 bases in between. The germline V gene encodes CDR1 KGHSH and CDR2 LQKENI. The CDR3 is CASSPGSSYEQYF. The CDR3 bases are TGTGCCAGCTCACCAGGGAGCTCCTACGAGCAGTACTTC.